This TCR beta chain was identified in a study of shared clonotypes between healthy human individuals. A remark on this clone: Germline and junction disagree at one end, which may indicate a read error.

Germline CDR1 is SSHAT and CDR2 is FNYEAQ (reference sequence). The CDR3 is 16 residues long. Scientists sequenced DNA from unsorted PBMC on ten immunoSEQ deep assay plates. In the original processing: Filtering of immunoSEQ junctional sequences could not match full-length read filtering. Repertoires were generated with immunoSEQ multiplex PCR, while TCRdb's copy carries only in-frame clones and drops some. V and J calls and clone size are as listed in that table; D and trimming were resolved from the DNA. This table holds a few hundred thousand clones, around 78% found once. All the donors were Caucasian adults who lived in Nashville, Tennessee.

The clonotype was recovered from a woman aged 40 to 49 in good health. Some clones in this sample may be carry-over from other donors' samples. The chain is built from TRBV7-7 and TRBJ2-2; 7 bases match TRBD1. Sequencing was performed on PBMCs. Written as DNA, the CDR3 is TGTGCTAGCAGCCAGGCAAGGGGGCAGAACACCGGGGAGCTGTTTTTT. Encoded protein: CASSQARGQNTGELFF.